The 21 T cell receptor beta chains presented below share a single source sample, sequenced in a study of memory CD4+ T cells and cytomegalovirus serostatus (dated by TCRdb to about 2019). Single viable CD3+CD4+CD8-CD45RO+ cells were sorted as memory CD4+ T cells on a FACSAria II. Library preparation employed the immunoSEQ multiplex PCR assay. In TCRdb, the immuneACCESS table is reduced to in-frame sequences with V and J assigned. These tables do not hold every clone; where another copy was compared, an unresolved V gene accounts for under half, and the others remain unexplained. This sample lists 45,000 to 65,000 clones; 75% to 85% were detected once. The ten largest clones capture roughly 0.77% of the sample. Material for sequencing was memory CD4+ T cells from blood. The receptors were gathered from an adult in good health and CMV-seronegative.

This chain uses TRBV5-1 with TRBJ2-2; D remains ambiguous. In germline, CDR1 is SGHRS, CDR2 YFSETQ. The V gene lost 2 bases and the J gene lost 0 bases, with 8 bases spanning the gap. This CDR3 contains 15 residues. CDR3 protein: CASSFGSTNTGELFF. CDR3 DNA sequence: TGCGCCAGCAGCTTCGGCAGTACGAACACCGGGGAGCTGTTTTTT. The whole variable domain, remainder taken from reference TRBV5-1 and TRBJ2-2, is KAGVTQTPRYLIKTRGQQVTLSCSPISGHRSVSWYQQTPGQGLQFLFEYFSETQRNKGNFPGRFSGRQFSNSRSEMNVSTLELGDSALYLCASSFGSTNTGELFFGEGSRLTVL.

The rearrangement links TRBV5-1 to TRBJ2-3; tentatively, D is TRBD2 (7 bases). The germline V and J ends were trimmed by 2 bases and 4 bases, with 11 bases remaining between them. The germline gives CDR1 SGHRS, CDR2 YFSETQ. The CDR3 consists of 14 residues. This CDR3 reads CASSFRGASDTQYF. CDR3 DNA sequence: TGCGCCAGCAGCTTTCGGGGGGCGTCAGATACGCAGTATTTT.

This chain uses TRBV7-6 with TRBJ2-3, with D tentatively TRBD1 (6 bases). Germline V gene sequence: CDR1 SGHVS, CDR2 FNYEAQ. The CDR3 is made up of 15 amino acids. The V and J ends lost 5 bases and 0 bases respectively, with 12 bases between them. The CDR3 DNA reads as TGTGCCAGCAGCATCAACAGGGTTAGCACAGATACGCAGTATTTT. The encoded protein is CASSINRVSTDTQYF. The full variable domain, completed using reference TRBV7-6 and TRBJ2-3, is GAGVSQSPRYKVTKRGQDVALRCDPISGHVSLYWYRQALGQGPEFLTYFNYEAQQDKSGLPNDRFSAERPEGSISTLTIQRTEQRDSAMYRCASSINRVSTDTQYFGPGTRLTVL.

The V gene is TRBV6-1, the J gene TRBJ2-3, with D possibly called TRBD1 or TRBD2 (5 bases each). Per the germline V gene, CDR1 is MNHNS and CDR2 is SASEGT. The V and J ends lost 4 bases and 2 bases respectively, with 16 bases between them. This CDR3 region has 16 residues. Here the CDR3 reads CASSARGLRFTDTQYF. CDR3 DNA sequence: TGTGCCAGCAGTGCCCGGGGCCTCCGATTCACAGATACGCAGTATTTT.

The gene calls are TRBV5-8 and TRBJ1-5; 8 bases line up with TRBD1. CDR1 and CDR2 (germline): SGHTS, YDEGEE. Germline trimming cut 6 bases from V and 0 bases from J; bases unmatched to any gene: 20. This CDR3 has 20 residues. CDR3 amino acids: CASTSTRGDRKRPSNQPQHF. The CDR3 nucleotides are TGTGCCAGCACCTCGACGAGGGGGGACAGGAAGAGACCTAGCAATCAGCCCCAGCATTTT.

In DNA form, the CDR3 reads TGCGCCAGCAGCCGGACTATAGTGGGCTATGGCTACACCTTC. The encoded protein is CASSRTIVGYGYTF. The rearrangement links TRBV4-3 to TRBJ1-2; D is undetermined. V lost 4 bases, J lost 4 bases, and 13 bases lay in between. Germline CDR1 is LGHNA and CDR2 is YSLEER. This CDR3 comprises 14 residues.

The chain couples TRBV6-5 to TRBJ1-1; the D gene is possibly TRBD1 (5 bases). Trimming removed 4 bases from V and 6 bases from J, with 18 bases in between. Germline CDR1 reads MNHEY; CDR2 reads SVGAGI. The CDR3 is made up of 15 amino acids. Here the CDR3 DNA reads TGTGCCAGCAGTTCCCTTGTAGGCCTAGGGGCTGAAGCTTTCTTT. It translates to CASSSLVGLGAEAFF.

The chain recombines TRBV6-5 with TRBJ1-4, with TRBD1 matching over 9 bases. The CDR3 is 12 residues long. Unmatched junction bases numbered 3, after V lost 6 bases and J lost 10 bases. Per the germline V gene, CDR1 is MNHEY and CDR2 is SVGAGI. In DNA, the CDR3 is TGTGCCAGCAGCCCGACAGGGGGAAAACTGTTTTTT. It codes for CASSPTGGKLFF.

The chain recombines TRBV6-1 with TRBJ2-2; weak D call: TRBD2 (6 bases). Trimming removed 2 bases from V and 4 bases from J, with 11 bases in between. This CDR3 has 15 amino acids. Germline lookup yields CDR1 MNHNS and CDR2 SASEGT. CDR3 nucleotides: TGTGCCAGCAGTGAAAAACTAGCCGGCACCGGGGAGCTGTTTTTT. It is translated as CASSEKLAGTGELFF.

CDR3 nucleotides: TGTGCCAGCAGTGGGGGGGCAGAAGAAAAACTGTTTTTT. Translated: CASSGGAEEKLFF. The chain has TRBV2 and TRBJ1-4; D is perhaps TRBD1 (6 bases). Germline V gives CDR1 SNHLY, CDR2 FYNNEI. CDR3 size: 13 residues. V lost 4 bases and J lost 8, with 11 bases in between.

The chain has TRBV5-1 and TRBJ1-1; D not resolved. The CDR3 loop spans 14 amino acids. V gave up 2 bases and J gave up 3 bases, with 11 bases separating them. Germline V gene lookup returns CDR1 SGHRS and CDR2 YFSETQ. The CDR3 nucleotides are TGCGCCAGCAGCTTAGGTGGGTGGGACACTGAAGCTTTCTTT. Translation: CASSLGGWDTEAFF.

The chain joins TRBV28 to TRBJ1-3; D gene ambiguous. Looked up from germline, CDR1 is MDHEN and CDR2 is SYDVKM. This CDR3 spans 15 amino acids. V lost 2 bases to trimming and J lost 2 bases, with 10 bases between them. CDR3 nucleotide sequence: TGTGCCAGCAGTTTAAACGACCGACCTGGAAACACCATATATTTT. Translated: CASSLNDRPGNTIYF.

Only a few counts were recorded for this clone. The chain has TRBV29-1 and TRBJ2-1; a weak D match, TRBD2 (6 bases). V shed 3 bases and J shed 4 bases, with 13 bases lying between them. CDR1 and CDR2 from the germline V gene are SQVTM and ANQGSEA. The CDR3 runs 14 residues. Here the CDR3 DNA reads TGCAGCGTTGACAAGGGACGGGAGTACAATGAGCAGTTCTTC. Amino acids: CSVDKGREYNEQFF.

This clone was observed a handful of times. The chain combines TRBV18 with TRBJ1-6; the match to TRBD1 covers 8 bases. CDR1 KGHSH and CDR2 LQKENI come from the germline V gene. With 8 bases clipped from V and 5 bases from J, the junction kept 8 bases outside the gene matches. The CDR3 consists of 15 residues. The CDR3 protein is CASTGQGQNNSPLHF. For the CDR3, the DNA is TGTGCCAGCACTGGACAGGGACAGAATAATTCACCCCTCCACTTT.

The V call is TRBV30, the J call TRBJ1-5; 7 bases line up with TRBD1. CDR1 GTSNPN and CDR2 SVGIG come from the germline V gene (reference sequence). The length of the CDR3 is 15 residues. V dropped 0 bases and J dropped 6; count of bases not matched to a gene: 8. This CDR3 reads CAWSVRAGGSQPQHF. The CDR3 DNA reads TGTGCCTGGAGTGTACGGGCAGGGGGTAGTCAGCCCCAGCATTTT.

Of note for this clone: The same CDR3 is also encoded by other DNA sequences in this sample. The chain recombines TRBV30 with TRBJ1-6; the D is unclear. Germline-derived CDR1 and CDR2 are GTSNPN and SVGIG (reference sequence). The CDR3 is 16 residues long. The V end lost 2 bases, the J end lost 0 bases, and 11 bases lay between the germline ends. Here the CDR3 DNA reads TGTGCCTGGAGTTTGTGGGTAGACTCCTATAATTCACCCCTCCACTTT. As protein: CAWSLWVDSYNSPLHF.

The chain combines TRBV6-5 with TRBJ1-1, with a weak D call TRBD1 (5 bases). The CDR3 is 14 residues long. Trimming cost V 5 bases and J 0 bases, with 10 bases left between them. CDR1 and CDR2 from the germline V gene are MNHEY and SVGAGI. The CDR3 region is CASSPGGLNTEAFF. CDR3 bases: TGTGCCAGCAGTCCCGGGGGTTTGAACACTGAAGCTTTCTTT.

The chain links TRBV6-5 to TRBJ1-1, with 8 bases aligning to TRBD1. This CDR3 contains 12 residues. Germline V gives CDR1 MNHEY, CDR2 SVGAGI. Germline trimming cut 6 bases from V and 11 bases from J; bases unmatched to any gene: 8. CDR3 nucleotides: TGTGCCAGCAGAGAAATAACAGGGGGGGCTTTCTTT. Protein: CASREITGGAFF.

The chain carries TRBV13 and TRBJ2-7; D is perhaps TRBD2 (5 bases). This CDR3 region has 17 residues. Trimming shortened V by 5 bases and J by 2 bases, and 22 bases separated the two germline ends. CDR1 PRHDT and CDR2 FYEKMQ come from the germline V gene (reference sequence). The chain's CDR3 is CASSTQRRVGETYEQYF. The CDR3, as DNA: TGTGCCAGCAGCACCCAAAGGCGGGTGGGTGAAACCTACGAGCAGTACTTC.

The gene calls are TRBV2 and TRBJ1-3, with 8 nucleotides matching TRBD1. Germline assignment: CDR1 SNHLY and CDR2 FYNNEI. CDR3 size: 16 residues. V gave up 3 bases and J gave up 4 bases; unmatched junction bases: 8. CDR3 nucleotides: TGTGCCAGCAGTGATACCTGGACAGGGCCGGGAAACACCATATATTTT. Translating it yields CASSDTWTGPGNTIYF.

This chain joins TRBV28 and TRBJ2-5; D perhaps matches TRBD1 (5 bases). CDR1 is MDHEN and CDR2 is SYDVKM in the germline V gene. The CDR3 runs to 15 residues. With 5 bases removed from V and 4 bases from J, the gap between germline ends came to 17 bases. The CDR3 loop is CASSPRQTVAETQYF. The CDR3 coding sequence is TGTGCCAGCAGTCCGCGACAGACCGTGGCAGAGACCCAGTACTTC.